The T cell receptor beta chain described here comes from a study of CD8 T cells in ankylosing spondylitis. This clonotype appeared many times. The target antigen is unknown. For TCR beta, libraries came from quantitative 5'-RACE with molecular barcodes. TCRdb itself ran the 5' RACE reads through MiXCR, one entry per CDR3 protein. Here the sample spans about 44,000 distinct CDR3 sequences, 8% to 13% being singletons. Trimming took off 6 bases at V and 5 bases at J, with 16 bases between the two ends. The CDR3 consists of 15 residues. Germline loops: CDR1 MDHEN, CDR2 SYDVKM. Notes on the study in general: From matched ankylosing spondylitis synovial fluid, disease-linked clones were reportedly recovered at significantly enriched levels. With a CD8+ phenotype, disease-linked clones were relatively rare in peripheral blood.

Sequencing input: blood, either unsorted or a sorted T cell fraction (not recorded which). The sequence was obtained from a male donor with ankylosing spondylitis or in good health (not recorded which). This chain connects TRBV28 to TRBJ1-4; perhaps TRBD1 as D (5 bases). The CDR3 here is CASRAQGRKNEKLFF. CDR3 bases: TGTGCCAGCAGGGCTCAGGGACGGAAAAATGAAAAACTGTTTTTT.